The 13 T cell receptor beta chains below come from one sample, sequenced in a study of tumor and adjacent non-tumor tissue in lung cancer. A modified ARM-PCR protocol with three rounds of nested PCR amplified TCRbeta. TCRdb itself ran the multiplex PCR reads through MiXCR, one entry per CDR3 protein. The table includes roughly 65,000 distinct CDR3 sequences, just under 60% detected once. RNA was extracted from bulk tissue without any cell sorting. Sequenced: lung tumor tissue. These receptors were taken from a man aged 50-59 years with non-small cell lung cancer.

For this clonotype: A junction boundary mismatches the germline segment, possibly from a read error. The genes are TRBV12-3 or TRBV12-4 and TRBJ1-1, with D possibly matching TRBD1 (6 bases). The CDR3 contains 12 residues. The CDR3 sequence: CVSSLTGTVAFF. In nucleotides, the CDR3 is TGTGTCAGCAGTTTAACAGGGACTGTAGCTTTCTTT.

CDR3 residues: CASSQELAGALETQYF. The CDR3 DNA sequence: TGCGCCAGCAGCCAAGAACTAGCGGGAGCCTTGGAAACGCAGTATTTT. The chain carries TRBV4-1 and TRBJ2-3; TRBD2 aligns across 11 bases. The V gene's germline CDR1 is MGHRA and CDR2 YSYEKL. J was trimmed by 9 bases and V by 0 bases; bases with no gene match: 8. The length of the CDR3 is 16 residues.

About this clonotype itself: A much larger clone lies one base from this, so it may be a read error. This rearrangement joins TRBV7-8 to TRBJ2-7; 9 bases map to TRBD2. CDR1 is SGHVS and CDR2 is FQNEAQ in the germline V gene. The CDR3 is made up of 15 amino acids. V shed 0 bases and J 5 bases; nucleotides not matched to a gene: 5. The CDR3 loop is CASSLALSGRNEQYF. The CDR3 DNA is TGTGCCAGCAGCTTAGCGCTCAGCGGGAGGAACGAGCAGTACTTC. Looking up the rest from reference TRBV7-8 and TRBJ2-7 gives the full variable domain: GAGVSQSPRYKVAKRGQDVALRCDPISGHVSLFWYQQALGQGPEFLTYFQNEAQLDKSGLPSDRFFAERPEGSVSTLKIQRTQQEDSAVYLCASSLALSGRNEQYFGPGTRLTVT.

Details on this clonotype: One end of the junction is discordant with germline, which a read error may explain. The rearrangement uses TRBV14 and TRBJ1-4; no clear D. Per germline, CDR1 SGHDN and CDR2 FVKESK. This CDR3 has 14 amino acids. The CDR3 DNA reads TGTGCCATCAGCCAAGGTGTCAGGAGGGAAAAACTGTTTTTT. Translation: CAISQGVRREKLFF. Using reference TRBV14 and TRBJ1-4 for the parts outside the CDR3, the full variable domain is EAGVTQFPSHSVIEKGQTVTLRCDPISGHDNLYWYRRVMGKEIKFLLHFVKESKQDESGMPNNRFLAERTGGTYSTLKVQPAELEDSGVYFCAISQGVRREKLFFGSGTQLSVL.

Note on this clonotype: The junction departs from the called germline gene at one end, perhaps through a read error. The chain joins TRBV12-3 or TRBV12-4 to TRBJ2-6; 7 bases agree with TRBD1. This CDR3 contains 14 residues. The CDR3 sequence: CASSYRTGANVMTF. CDR3 in DNA: TGTGCTAGCAGTTACCGTACAGGGGCCAACGTCATGACTTTC.

This clonotype was counted ten times or more. V gene TRBV4-2 combines with J gene TRBJ1-2; TRBD1 aligns across 7 bases. Germline-derived CDR1 and CDR2 are LGHNA and YNFKEQ. V gave up 0 bases and J gave up 8 bases; unmatched junction bases: 12. There are 16 residues in the CDR3. The CDR3 DNA sequence: TGTGCCAGCAGCCAAGAATCCGCCGGGACAGTTCTCGGCTACACCTTC. Translating gives CASSQESAGTVLGYTF.

With regard to this clonotype: It may be a read error: a sequence one base away is much more abundant. V is TRBV10-3 and J is TRBJ2-1, with 9 bases lining up with TRBD1. This CDR3 comprises 15 residues. V shed 0 bases, J shed 8 bases, and the junction held 5 bases outside the gene matches. From germline, CDR1 is ENHRY and CDR2 SYGVKD. The CDR3 here is CAISESRDRVYEQFF. The CDR3 DNA reads as TGTGCCATCAGTGAGTCCCGGGACAGGGTATATGAGCAGTTCTTC.

About this clonotype itself: This could be a read error, since a much larger clone is one nucleotide away. V and J are TRBV5-1 and TRBJ1-1; D unclear. V lost 7 bases and J lost 6, with 13 bases in between. Germline V gene data show CDR1 as SGHRS and CDR2 as YFSETQ. The CDR3 consists of 12 residues. The CDR3 coding sequence is TGCGCCAGCGGTTTGACTGATTCTGAAGCTTTCTTT. Translated, it gives CASGLTDSEAFF.

This clonotype was found a few times. This chain uses TRBV18 with TRBJ2-1, with 13 bases fitting TRBD2. Trimming cost V 0 bases and J 9 bases; bases outside gene matches: 8. This CDR3 has 17 amino acids. CDR1 is KGHSH, CDR2 LQKENI, per germline. The CDR3 region has the DNA TGTGCCAGCTCACCACCTACCGGGACTAGCGGGATTGGTGAGCAGTTCTTC. Encoded protein: CASSPPTGTSGIGEQFF.

Concerning this clonotype itself: A read error may explain this, as a much larger clone is one base away. The chain combines TRBV24-1 with TRBJ2-1; weak D call: TRBD2 (6 bases). The CDR3 totals 13 residues. Germline CDR1 reads KGHDR; CDR2 reads SFDVKD. Written as DNA, the CDR3 is TGTGTCACCAGTGATTTTGGAGGGAATGAGCAGTTCTTC. Protein sequence: CVTSDFGGNEQFF.

In the case of this clonotype: At one end the junction does not follow the germline gene, possibly because of a read error. The chain uses TRBV4-1 and TRBJ1-2, with 9 nucleotides matching TRBD1. Germline-derived CDR1 and CDR2 are MGHRA and YSYEKL. This CDR3 contains 18 residues. CDR3 loop: CTSSLLVRRQGEEYGYTF. CDR3 coding DNA: TGCACCAGCAGCCTTTTGGTAAGGAGACAGGGGGAAGAGTATGGCTACACCTTC.

With respect to this clonotype: A much larger clonotype is one base distant, so this may be a read error. The rearrangement links TRBV10-3 to TRBJ1-2, with 7 nucleotides matching TRBD1. With V trimmed by 6 bases and J by 2 bases, 9 bases remained unmatched. CDR1 and CDR2 (germline): ENHRY, SYGVKD. This CDR3 is built from 15 residues. The CDR3 nucleotides are TGTGCCATCAGATCTGGACAGGATCTCAACTATGGCTACACCTTC. Protein: CAIRSGQDLNYGYTF.

This clonotype is classed as medium-sized. This rearrangement joins TRBV29-1 to TRBJ1-3, with D maybe TRBD1 (6 bases). The CDR3 totals 15 residues. V lost 7 bases and J lost 4, with 20 bases in between. Germline-derived CDR1 and CDR2 are SQVTM and ANQGSEA. CDR3 region: CSAAPQQGTGNTIYF. CDR3 in DNA: TGCAGCGCGGCCCCGCAGCAGGGGACCGGAAACACCATATATTTT.